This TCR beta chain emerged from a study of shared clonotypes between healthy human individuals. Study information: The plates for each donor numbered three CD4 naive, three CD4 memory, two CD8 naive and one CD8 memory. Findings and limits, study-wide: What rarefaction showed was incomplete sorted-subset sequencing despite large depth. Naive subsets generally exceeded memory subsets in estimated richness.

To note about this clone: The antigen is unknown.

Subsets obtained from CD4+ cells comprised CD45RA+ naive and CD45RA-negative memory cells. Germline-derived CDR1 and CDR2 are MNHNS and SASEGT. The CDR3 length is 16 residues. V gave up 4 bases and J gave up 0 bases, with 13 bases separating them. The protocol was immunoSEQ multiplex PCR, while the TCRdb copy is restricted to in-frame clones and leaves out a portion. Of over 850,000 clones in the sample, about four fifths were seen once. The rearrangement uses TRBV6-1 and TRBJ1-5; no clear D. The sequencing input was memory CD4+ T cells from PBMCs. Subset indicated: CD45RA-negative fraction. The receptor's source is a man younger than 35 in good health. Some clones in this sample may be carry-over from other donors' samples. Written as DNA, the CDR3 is TGTGCCAGCAGTGTATGGAGGGCTTATAGCAATCAGCCCCAGCATTTT. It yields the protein CASSVWRAYSNQPQHF.